Below are 17 T cell receptor beta chains sequenced from a single sample in a study of shared clonotypes between healthy human individuals. Generated by immunoSEQ multiplex PCR, the TCRdb table keeps only in-frame clones and is missing some. The table has around 2.1 million clones, approximately 96% seen once. The sample was naive CD4+ T cells sorted from blood. Documented subset: CD45RA+ positively selected. These receptors were obtained from a man aged 18 to 30 in good health.

V usage is TRBV6-1 and J usage is TRBJ2-2, with 10 bases lining up with TRBD1. The germline V gene encodes CDR1 MNHNS and CDR2 SASEGT. This CDR3 has 15 amino acids. With V trimmed by 11 bases and J by 6 bases, 12 bases remained unmatched. The CDR3 is CAGMGQGLISGELFF. CDR3 nucleotide sequence: TGTGCCGGAATGGGACAGGGGTTAATTTCCGGGGAGCTGTTTTTT.

The V and J genes are TRBV6-1 and TRBJ1-3; 7 bases map to TRBD1. V shed 5 bases, J shed 3 bases, and the junction held 7 bases outside the gene matches. This CDR3 comprises 15 residues. Germline V gene data show CDR1 as MNHNS and CDR2 as SASEGT. For the CDR3, the DNA is TGTGCCAGCAGTCCCCGGGACAGATTTGGAAACACCATATATTTT. It encodes CASSPRDRFGNTIYF.

The chain carries TRBV28 and TRBJ1-4; 7 nucleotides agree with TRBD1. V was clipped by 3 bases and J by 11 bases; unmatched bases: 12. Per germline, CDR1 MDHEN and CDR2 SYDVKM. CDR3 length: 15 residues. The CDR3 loop reads CASSLVGPGGKKLFF. The CDR3 bases are TGTGCCAGCAGTTTGGTCGGGCCAGGGGGTAAGAAACTGTTTTTT.

The V call is TRBV27, the J call TRBJ2-5; D might be TRBD1 or TRBD2, each matching 6 bases. V dropped 6 bases and J dropped 5 bases, with 25 bases sitting between them. Per the germline V gene, CDR1 is MNHEY and CDR2 is SMNVEV (reference sequence). The CDR3 has 17 amino acids. CDR3 residues: CASRGGVVRGRRETQYF. In nucleotides, the CDR3 is TGTGCCAGCAGGGGGGGAGTTGTACGGGGGCGCAGGGAGACCCAGTACTTC.

The chain has TRBV10-2 and TRBJ1-1; 7 positions match TRBD1. The CDR3 totals 17 residues. Germline lookup yields CDR1 WSHSY and CDR2 SAAADI. J gave up 7 bases and V 2 bases, and 16 bases lay outside the gene matches. This CDR3 reads CASSESGPGGVDVEAFF. The DNA of the CDR3 is TGCGCCAGCAGTGAGAGCGGGCCAGGGGGAGTGGATGTTGAAGCTTTCTTT.

V is TRBV28 and J is TRBJ2-3, with D unresolved. The V gene lost 10 bases and the J gene lost 5 bases, with 16 bases spanning the gap. The length of the CDR3 is 13 residues. Germline CDR1 MDHEN, CDR2 SYDVKM. The CDR3, as DNA: TGTGCCACCTCAGTTGCGTTCAGAGATACGCAGTATTTT. This gives the protein CATSVAFRDTQYF.

The genes are TRBV5-1 and TRBJ1-2, with 12 nucleotides matching TRBD1. The CDR3 runs to 16 residues. Germline V gives CDR1 SGHRS, CDR2 YFSETQ. V was pared by 5 bases and J by 3 bases, with 8 bases of the junction left unmatched. DNA of the CDR3: TGCGCCAGCAGAGACACCGGGACAGGGGGCCACTATGGCTACACCTTC. It specifies CASRDTGTGGHYGYTF.

J is TRBJ1-5 and V is TRBV6-1; possible D gene TRBD1, 5 bases. V was cut by 1 base and J by 3 bases, with 13 bases left in between. Germline V lookup: CDR1 MNHNS, CDR2 SASEGT. The CDR3 has 16 residues. Here the CDR3 DNA reads TGTGCCAGCAGTGAAGAGACGACAGTTTTCAATCAGCCCCAGCATTTT. Protein product: CASSEETTVFNQPQHF.

The V call is TRBV19, the J call TRBJ2-1; TRBD1 agrees at 9 bases. The CDR3 is 15 residues long. The V and J ends lost 6 bases and 4 bases, in that order; junction bases with no gene match: 7. Germline loops: CDR1 LNHDA, CDR2 SQIVND (reference sequence). CDR3 residues: CASSPGDRDYNEQFF. The CDR3 nucleotides are TGTGCCAGTAGCCCTGGGGACAGGGATTACAATGAGCAGTTCTTC.

The chain has TRBV27 and TRBJ2-7, with 7 bases lining up with TRBD2. There are 15 residues in the CDR3. The junction had 10 bases not matched to a gene; V was cut back by 6 bases and J by 2 bases. In germline, CDR1 is MNHEY, CDR2 SMNVEV (reference sequence). The CDR3 region is CASRVGGTVAYEQYF. The CDR3 bases are TGTGCCAGCAGGGTGGGGGGGACGGTGGCCTACGAGCAGTACTTC.

The chain joins TRBV28 to TRBJ2-5; D unclear. Per germline, CDR1 MDHEN and CDR2 SYDVKM. The V gene lost 2 bases and the J gene lost 3 bases, with 7 bases spanning the gap. This CDR3 is 13 amino acids long. The CDR3: CASSLPTKETQYF. DNA for the CDR3: TGTGCCAGCAGTTTACCTACGAAAGAGACCCAGTACTTC.

The chain couples TRBV30 to TRBJ2-1, with TRBD1 matching 7 bases. V trimming: 3 bases; J trimming: 2 bases; junction bases outside the gene matches: 7. Per germline, CDR1 GTSNPN and CDR2 SVGIG (reference sequence). The CDR3 covers 15 residues. The CDR3 bases are TGTGCCTGGAGGGGGGACAGCGGCGCCTACAATGAGCAGTTCTTC. Translating gives CAWRGDSGAYNEQFF.

J is TRBJ1-5 and V is TRBV15; D gene uncertain. V was clipped by 0 bases and J by 1 base, with 16 bases between them. This CDR3 has 18 amino acids. Germline CDR1 is LNHNV and CDR2 is YYDKDF (reference sequence). This CDR3 is CATSRDGGGGMSNQPQHF. As DNA, the CDR3 is TGTGCCACCAGCAGAGATGGAGGAGGAGGGATGAGCAATCAGCCCCAGCATTTT.

This clone has a single count. The chain employs TRBV2 and TRBJ1-1; D uncertain. CDR3 size: 17 residues. Deletions cut 8 bases from V and 0 bases from J, with 22 bases between. Germline V gene sequence: CDR1 SNHLY, CDR2 FYNNEI. CDR3 loop: CASVFGSRGRMNTEAFF. Here the CDR3 DNA reads TGTGCCAGCGTGTTCGGATCACGAGGACGTATGAACACTGAAGCTTTCTTT.

To note about this clone: Other DNA variants within this sample encode the same CDR3. This chain connects TRBV11-2 to TRBJ1-6; D gene unclear. Germline V gene data show CDR1 as SGHAT and CDR2 as FQNNGV. The CDR3 totals 12 residues. Trimming took 4 bases from V and 7 from J, leaving 5 bases between them. The CDR3: CASSSGNSPLHF. For the CDR3, the DNA is TGTGCCAGCAGCTCCGGGAATTCACCCCTCCACTTT.

This chain links TRBV11-1 with TRBJ2-5; 8 bases line up with TRBD2. V lost 5 bases, J lost 5 bases, and 10 bases stayed unmatched. CDR1 is SGHAT, CDR2 FQDESV, per germline (reference sequence). The CDR3 sequence is 15 residues long. DNA of the CDR3: TGTGCCAGCAGCGCCCAGCGGGGGCACGTGGAGACCCAGTACTTC. Its translation is CASSAQRGHVETQYF.

In this sample, this clone turned up once. The chain recombines TRBV28 with TRBJ1-5; tentative D call: TRBD1 (5 bases). The CDR3 contains 14 residues. Germline CDR1 is MDHEN and CDR2 is SYDVKM. Deletions cut 2 bases from V and 3 bases from J, with 8 bases between. This CDR3 reads CASSLEGPNQPQHF. The CDR3 bases are TGTGCCAGCAGTTTAGAGGGGCCCAATCAGCCCCAGCATTTT.